This TCR beta chain was captured in a study of blood T cell repertoires in COVID-19 (dated by TCRdb to 2019 to 2021). Concerning the study at large: Samples covering the acute and convalescent phases of COVID-19 were provided by collaborators in the United States, Italy and Spain. Where HLA class I and class II types were available, the types were taken from metadata supplied by the sample provider, not from assay-based typing. The material from the prospective study consisted of cDNA or gDNA derived from T cells, B-cell-depleted T cells, or PBMCs. The repertoires were made available in a free public database intended to serve as a resource for research on the immune response to SARS-CoV-2. Subjects who had been exposed to COVID-19, were actively infected with it, or had recovered from it provided the deeply sampled blood TCRbeta repertoires that made up the dataset. The samples were drawn from the first 160 participants of the ongoing ImmuneRACE study and from 1,200 or so subjects provided by 6 global collaborators. A de-identified subject ID, COVID-19 status, age in years and sex were almost always included in the sample metadata. Broad study findings and their caveats: Clinical and demographic metadata were provided uncurated, with the amount varying by source and participant.

In the prospective study, participants were about 18 to 89 years old, resided in under 30 geographic areas of the United States, and were enrolled through a virtual design. To assign participants to cohorts, the prospective study relied on clinical history that participants themselves reported in a screening survey and a study questionnaire. Recovered participants in ImmuneRACE Cohort 3 were defined by two consecutive negative NP/OP PCR tests, clearance by a healthcare professional, or resolution of symptoms. Mobile phlebotomists in the prospective study collected whole blood, serum and a nasopharyngeal or oropharyngeal swab from every participant. Participants in the prospective study had the option to provide additional blood draws and questionnaires over a 2-month period. Before DNA extraction, prospective study blood samples were shipped either frozen or at room temperature. Looking up the germline V gene (reference sequence) yields CDR1 LGHDT and CDR2 YNNKEL. The CDR3 starts with the cysteine, ends with the phenylalanine, and has 15 residues. The CDR3 DNA has 45 bases and is translated from base 1. V is cut by 0 bases and J by 4 bases, and the space between the germline ends is 12 bases.

About this clone: Its antigen is not yet known. Base qualities are not recorded, but no much larger clone differs from it by a single base.

TCRbeta CDR3 regions were amplified from genomic DNA by means of the immunoSEQ Assay, a bias-controlled multiplex PCR. The published analysis was carried out like this. Nucleated cell counts per sample were estimated from amplification of reference gene primers within the assay. To quantify the absolute abundance of each unique TCRbeta CDR3 rearrangement, sequence reads were collapsed and filtered. For each sample, productive Simpson clonality was calculated as the square root of Simpson's diversity index across productive rearrangements. As stored in TCRdb, this immuneACCESS dataset retains in-frame rearrangements with V and J assigned. A fraction of the clones does not appear; measured against another copy, unresolved V genes explain less than half of the discrepancy, and the remainder lacks a known reason. D and trimming were read from the DNA, whereas the V and J calls and clone size are those reported in that table. The sample table records 250,000 to 350,000 clones; approximately 92% of these occur just once. In total, the top ten clones hold approximately 2.5% of the sample.

Recombination joined TRBV3-1 (or the pseudogene TRBV3-2) with TRBJ2-5; a tentative D match to TRBD1 spans 6 bases. The sequenced sample was PBMCs or T cells enriched from blood (not recorded which). This receptor was obtained from a woman aged 18 to 35 who had recovered from COVID-19. The CDR3 is CASSQDGDIIETQYF. In nucleotides, the sequence is TGTGCCAGCAGCCAAGATGGGGACATAATAGAGACCCAGTACTTC.